What follows is one TCR beta chain and its context. The junction does not match germline at one end; this may be a read error. The CDR3 contains 16 residues. Germline V lookup: CDR1 SGHNT, CDR2 YYREEE (reference sequence). Making TCR beta cDNA involved approximately 510 ng total RNA and a constant-region primer. Libraries covering TCR beta were generated through three nested multiplex PCR rounds (using a slightly modified ARM-PCR). A C-beta reverse primer and TRBV1-TRBV30 forward primers served in each of the first two PCR rounds, at 10 cycles apiece. MiXCR, applied by TCRdb to the multiplex PCR reads, yields one record per CDR3 protein. The table has under 110,000 distinct CDR3 sequences, around 73% seen once. The sample is drawn from a study of tumor-infiltrating lymphocytes in primary liver carcinoma. Extraction of RNA together with DNA used about 20-34 mg of unsorted bulk tissue. Donors underwent surgery for histopathologically diagnosed primary liver carcinoma.

The TCR originated in a woman aged 55 to 70 with primary liver carcinoma and hepatitis B virus infection. Material for sequencing was liver tumor tissue from sampling region 2. As to subset: tumor region T2, inferior pole. This chain uses TRBV5-4 with TRBJ2-2, with D tentatively TRBD1 (6 bases). CDR3 region: CASSPNRDANTGELFF. The DNA for the CDR3 is TGTGCCAGCAGCCCAAACAGGGACGCGAACACTGGGGAGCTGTTTTTT.